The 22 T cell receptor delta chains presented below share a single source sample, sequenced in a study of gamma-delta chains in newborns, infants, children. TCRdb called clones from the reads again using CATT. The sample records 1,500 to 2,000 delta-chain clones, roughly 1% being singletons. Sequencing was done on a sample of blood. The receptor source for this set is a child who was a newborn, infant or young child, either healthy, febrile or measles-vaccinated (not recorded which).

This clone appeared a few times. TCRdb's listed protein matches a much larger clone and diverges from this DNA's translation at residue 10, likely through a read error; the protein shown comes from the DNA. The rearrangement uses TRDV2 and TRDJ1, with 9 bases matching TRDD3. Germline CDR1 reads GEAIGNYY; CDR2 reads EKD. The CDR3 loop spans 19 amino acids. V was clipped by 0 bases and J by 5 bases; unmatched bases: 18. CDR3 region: CACDTVDWGNPRQEDKLIF. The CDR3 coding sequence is TGTGCCTGTGACACCGTCGACTGGGGGAACCCAAGACAAGAGGATAAACTCATCTTT.

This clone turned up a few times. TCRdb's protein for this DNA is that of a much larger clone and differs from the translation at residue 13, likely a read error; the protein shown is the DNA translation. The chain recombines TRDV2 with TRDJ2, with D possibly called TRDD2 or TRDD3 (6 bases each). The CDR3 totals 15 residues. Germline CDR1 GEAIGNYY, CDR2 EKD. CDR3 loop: CACDSLLPGAAQFFF. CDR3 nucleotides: TGTGCCTGTGACTCGCTCCTACCTGGGGCAGCACAATTCTTCTTT.

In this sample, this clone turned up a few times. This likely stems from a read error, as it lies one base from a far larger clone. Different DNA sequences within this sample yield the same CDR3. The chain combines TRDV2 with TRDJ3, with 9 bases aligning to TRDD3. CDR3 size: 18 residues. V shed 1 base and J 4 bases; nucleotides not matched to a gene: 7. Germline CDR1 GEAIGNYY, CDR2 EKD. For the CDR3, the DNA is TGTGCCTGTGACACGTACTGGGGGAGCTCTTGGGACACCCGACAGATGTTTTTC. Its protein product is CACDTYWGSSWDTRQMFF.

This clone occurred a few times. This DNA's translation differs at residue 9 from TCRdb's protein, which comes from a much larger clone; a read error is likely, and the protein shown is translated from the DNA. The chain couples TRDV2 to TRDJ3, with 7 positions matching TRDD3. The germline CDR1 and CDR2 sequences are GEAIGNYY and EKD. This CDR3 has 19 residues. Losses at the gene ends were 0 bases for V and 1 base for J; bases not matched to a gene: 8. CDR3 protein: CACDTAGDGGSWDTRQMFF. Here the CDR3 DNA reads TGTGCCTGTGACACCGCGGGGGATGGTGGGTCCTGGGACACCCGACAGATGTTTTTC.

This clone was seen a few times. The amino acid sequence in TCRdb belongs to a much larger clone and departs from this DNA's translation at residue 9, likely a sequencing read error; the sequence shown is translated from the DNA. The DNA of the CDR3 is TGTGCCTGTGACCCCGTGGGCAGTTTGGAAGGGAACACCGATAAACTCATCTTT. Amino acids: CACDPVGSLEGNTDKLIF. This chain uses TRDV2 with TRDJ1, with unresolved D. Per the germline V gene, CDR1 is GEAIGNYY and CDR2 is EKD. The CDR3 has 18 residues. V gave up 3 bases and J gave up 0 bases, with 22 bases separating them.

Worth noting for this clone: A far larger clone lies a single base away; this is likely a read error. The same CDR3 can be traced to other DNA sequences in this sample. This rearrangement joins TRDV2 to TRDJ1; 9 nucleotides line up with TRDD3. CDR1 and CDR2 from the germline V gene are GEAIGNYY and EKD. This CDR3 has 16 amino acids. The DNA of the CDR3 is TGCGCCTGTGACACCTTACTGGGGGACGACACCGATAAACTCATCTTT. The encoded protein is CACDTLLGDDTDKLIF.

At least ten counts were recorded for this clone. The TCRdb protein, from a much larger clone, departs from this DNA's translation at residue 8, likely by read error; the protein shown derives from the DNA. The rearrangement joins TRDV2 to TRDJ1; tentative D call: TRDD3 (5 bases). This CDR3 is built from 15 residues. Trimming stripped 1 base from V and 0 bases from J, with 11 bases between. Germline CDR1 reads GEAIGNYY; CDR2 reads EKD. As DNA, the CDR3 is TGTGCCTGTGACACTCTGGGCCTGAACACCGATAAACTCATCTTT. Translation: CACDTLGLNTDKLIF.

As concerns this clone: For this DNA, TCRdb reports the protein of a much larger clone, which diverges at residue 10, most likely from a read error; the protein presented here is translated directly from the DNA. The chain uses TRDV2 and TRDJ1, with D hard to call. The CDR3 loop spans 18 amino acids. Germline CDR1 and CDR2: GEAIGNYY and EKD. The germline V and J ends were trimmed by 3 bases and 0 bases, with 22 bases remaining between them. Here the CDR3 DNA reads TGTGCCTGTGACCCCGTGGGCAGTTCGGGAGGGAACACCGATAAACTCATCTTT. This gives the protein CACDPVGSSGGNTDKLIF.

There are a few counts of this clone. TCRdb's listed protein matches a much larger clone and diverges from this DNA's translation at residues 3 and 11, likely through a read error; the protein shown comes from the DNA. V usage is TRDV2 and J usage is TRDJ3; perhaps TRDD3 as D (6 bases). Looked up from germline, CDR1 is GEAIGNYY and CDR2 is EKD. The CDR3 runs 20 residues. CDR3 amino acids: CARDTIASGINSWDTRQMFF. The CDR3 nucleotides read TGTGCCCGTGACACCATAGCCTCGGGGATCAACTCCTGGGACACCCGACAGATGTTTTTC.

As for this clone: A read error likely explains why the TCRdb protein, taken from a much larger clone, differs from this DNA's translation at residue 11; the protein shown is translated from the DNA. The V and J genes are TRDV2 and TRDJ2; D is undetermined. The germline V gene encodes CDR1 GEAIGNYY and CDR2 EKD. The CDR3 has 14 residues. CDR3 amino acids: CACGTPSRAAKLFF. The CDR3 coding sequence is TGTGCCTGTGGCACTCCCTCCCGGGCAGCAAAACTCTTCTTT.

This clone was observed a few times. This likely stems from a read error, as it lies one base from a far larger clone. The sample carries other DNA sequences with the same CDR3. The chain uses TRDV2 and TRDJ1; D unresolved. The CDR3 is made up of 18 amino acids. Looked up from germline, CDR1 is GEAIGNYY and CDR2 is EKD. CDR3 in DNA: TGTGCCTGTGACCCCGTGGGCAGTTCGGAAGGGAACACCGACAAACTCATCTTT. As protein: CACDPVGSSEGNTDKLIF.

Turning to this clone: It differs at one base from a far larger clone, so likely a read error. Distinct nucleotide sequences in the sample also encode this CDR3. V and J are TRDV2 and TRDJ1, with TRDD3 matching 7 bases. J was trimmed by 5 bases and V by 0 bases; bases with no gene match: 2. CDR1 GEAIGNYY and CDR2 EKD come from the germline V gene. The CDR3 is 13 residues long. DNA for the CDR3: TGTGCCTGTGACACCTGGGGGACAGATAAACTCATCTTT. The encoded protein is CACDTWGTDKLIF.

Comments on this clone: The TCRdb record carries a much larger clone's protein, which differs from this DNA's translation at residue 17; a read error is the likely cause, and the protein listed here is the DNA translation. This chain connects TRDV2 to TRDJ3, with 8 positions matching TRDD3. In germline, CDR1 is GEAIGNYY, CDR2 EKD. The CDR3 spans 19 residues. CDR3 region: CACDTAGDSGSWDTRQVFF. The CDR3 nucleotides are TGTGCCTGTGACACCGCGGGGGATAGTGGGTCCTGGGACACCCGACAGGTGTTTTTC.

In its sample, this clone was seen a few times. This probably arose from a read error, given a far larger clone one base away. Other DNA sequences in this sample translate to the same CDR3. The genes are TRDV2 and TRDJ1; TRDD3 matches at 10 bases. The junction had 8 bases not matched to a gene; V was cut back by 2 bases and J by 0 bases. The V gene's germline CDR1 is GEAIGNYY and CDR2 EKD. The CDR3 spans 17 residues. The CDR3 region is CACDKLGDPSYTDKLIF. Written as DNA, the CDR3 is TGTGCCTGTGACAAACTGGGGGATCCGTCATACACCGATAAACTCATCTTT.

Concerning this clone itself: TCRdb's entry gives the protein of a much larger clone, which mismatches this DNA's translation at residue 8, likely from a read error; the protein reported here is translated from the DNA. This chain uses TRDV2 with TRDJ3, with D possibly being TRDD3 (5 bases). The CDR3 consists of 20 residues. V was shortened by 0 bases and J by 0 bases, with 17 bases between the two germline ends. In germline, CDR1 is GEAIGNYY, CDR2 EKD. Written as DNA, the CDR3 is TGTGCCTGTGACACCCTCTTACAGGGGGCTAGCTCCTGGGACACCCGACAGATGTTTTTC. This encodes CACDTLLQGASSWDTRQMFF.

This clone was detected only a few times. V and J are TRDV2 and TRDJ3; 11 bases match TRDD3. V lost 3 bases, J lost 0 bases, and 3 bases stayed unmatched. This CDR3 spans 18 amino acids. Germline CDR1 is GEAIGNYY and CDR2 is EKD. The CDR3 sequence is CACDVLGDSSWDTRQMFF. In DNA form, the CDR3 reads TGTGCCTGTGACGTACTGGGGGATAGCTCCTGGGACACCCGACAGATGTTTTTC.

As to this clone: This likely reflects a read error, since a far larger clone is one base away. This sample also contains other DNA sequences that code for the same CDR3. The CDR3 loop reads CACDTAGGYSWDTRQMFF. In DNA, the CDR3 is TGTGCCTGTGACACCGCCGGGGGATACTCCTGGGACACCCGACAAATGTTTTTC. The rearrangement links TRDV2 to TRDJ3; 9 bases fit TRDD3. CDR1 GEAIGNYY and CDR2 EKD come from the germline V gene. This CDR3 is built from 18 residues.

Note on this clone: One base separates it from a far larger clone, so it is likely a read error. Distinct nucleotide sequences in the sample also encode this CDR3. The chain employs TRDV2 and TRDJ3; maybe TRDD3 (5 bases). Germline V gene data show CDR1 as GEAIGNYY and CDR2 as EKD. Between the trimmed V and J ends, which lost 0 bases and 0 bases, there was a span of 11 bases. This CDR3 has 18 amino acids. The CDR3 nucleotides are TGTGCCTGTGACACCGCCGGGGGGTACTCCTGGGACACCCGACAGATGTTTTTC. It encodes CACDTAGGYSWDTRQMFF.

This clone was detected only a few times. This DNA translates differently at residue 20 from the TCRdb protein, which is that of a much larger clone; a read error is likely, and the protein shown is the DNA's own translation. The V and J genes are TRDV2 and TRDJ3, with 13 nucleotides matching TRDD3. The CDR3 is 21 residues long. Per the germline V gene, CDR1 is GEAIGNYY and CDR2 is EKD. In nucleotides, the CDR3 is TGTGCCTGTGACTCCATTACTGGGGGATACGAAACGGATTGGGACACCCGACAGATGATTTTC. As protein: CACDSITGGYETDWDTRQMIF.

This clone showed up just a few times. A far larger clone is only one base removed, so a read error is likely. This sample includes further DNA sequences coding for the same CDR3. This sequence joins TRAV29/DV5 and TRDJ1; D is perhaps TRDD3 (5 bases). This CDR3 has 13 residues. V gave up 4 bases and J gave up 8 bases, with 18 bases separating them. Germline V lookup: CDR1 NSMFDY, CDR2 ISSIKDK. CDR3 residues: CAACGALRGKLIF. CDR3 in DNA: TGTGCAGCATGTGGTGCCCTTAGGGGGAAACTCATCTTT. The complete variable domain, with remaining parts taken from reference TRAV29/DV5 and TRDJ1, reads DQQVKQNSPSLSVQEGRISILNCDYTNSMFDYFLWYKKYPAEGPTFLISISSIKDKNEDGRFTVFLNKSAKHLSLHIVPSQPGDSAVYFCAACGALRGKLIFGKGTRVTVEP.

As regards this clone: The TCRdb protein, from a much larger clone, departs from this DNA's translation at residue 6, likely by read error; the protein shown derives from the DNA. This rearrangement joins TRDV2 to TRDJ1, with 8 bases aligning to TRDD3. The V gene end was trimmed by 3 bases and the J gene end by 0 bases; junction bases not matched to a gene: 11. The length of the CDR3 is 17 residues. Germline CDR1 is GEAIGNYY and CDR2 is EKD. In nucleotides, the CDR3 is TGTGCCTGTGACGAAATACTGGGGGCCCCGTACACCGATAAACTCATCTTT. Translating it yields CACDEILGAPYTDKLIF.

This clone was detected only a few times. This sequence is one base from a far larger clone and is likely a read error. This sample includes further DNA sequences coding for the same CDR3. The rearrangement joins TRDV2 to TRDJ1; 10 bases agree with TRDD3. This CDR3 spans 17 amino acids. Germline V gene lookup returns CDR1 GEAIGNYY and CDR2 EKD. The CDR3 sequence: CACDKLGDPSYTDKLIF. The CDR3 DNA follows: TGTGCCTGTGACAAACTGGGGGATCCGTCGTACACCGACAAACTCATCTTT.